The present T cell receptor beta chain was sequenced within a study of blood T cells in healthy people across ages. The CDR3 has 11 amino acids. Trimming took off 7 bases at V and 7 bases at J, with 10 bases between the two ends. Germline-derived CDR1 and CDR2 are SQVTM and ANQGSEA. Whole-study findings and limits: Correlation between TCR beta diversity and naive T cell percentage was strong. Across the age range, TCR beta diversity per million T cells fell in a roughly linear way.

About this clonotype itself: Its antigen is unknown.

A second PCR, run for roughly 7 to 11 cycles, used a sample-barcoded 5' primer plus a J-beta primer mix. TCRdb re-called the 5' RACE reads with MiXCR, one entry per CDR3 protein. The repertoire holds around 990,000 distinct CDR3 sequences, with approximately 25% as singletons. The same sample was also used in a study of T cells of mothers and their children. That work adds: All RNA that had been extracted was used for cDNA synthesis at around 1.4 ug per 15 ul. Each child contributed about 3 million TCR beta CDR3 reads, while each mother contributed over 8 million.

The TCR was taken from a girl aged 2 to 10 in good health. This chain joins TRBV29-1 and TRBJ1-4; TRBD1 is a possible D gene (6 bases). Sequenced material: blood. The CDR3 is CSEQGTEKLFF. Here the CDR3 DNA reads TGCAGCGAACAGGGAACTGAAAAACTGTTTTTT.